Here is one TCR gamma chain with its context. Its cognate antigen has yet to be identified. Base-call qualities are not available, and no considerably larger clone is one nucleotide away. Preparation of the library involved PCR. Sequencing instrument: Illumina MiSeq. TCRdb called clones anew from the public reads via CATT; matching DNA rows were later pooled. Present in this sample are 4,000 to 5,000 gamma-chain clones, 32% of which were seen just once. The ten biggest clones cover just under 3% of the sample. This entry comes from a study of human gamma delta and Vdelta1 T cells (dated by TCRdb to 2016 to 2018). Looking at the study overall: In this study, the researchers looked at Delta One T cells, which are Vd1+ gamma-delta T cells, to see how well they work as cytotoxic effectors against acute myeloid leukemia. General findings and caveats noted by the study authors: According to the report, Delta One T cells were polyclonal and showed broad cytotoxic targeting of acute myeloid leukemia.

Trimming removed 0 bases from V and 6 bases from J; the gene matches leave 5 bases unexplained. The CDR3 spans 13 residues, from the cysteine through the phenylalanine. The read is trimmed to its CDR3 DNA, 39 bases read in frame from base 1. As encoded in the germline V gene, CDR1 is EGSNGY while CDR2 is YDSYNSKV. Here the chain combines TRGV2 and TRGJ1 or TRGJ2. The source of this sequence is a human donor in good health. The sample consisted of Vdelta1 gamma-delta T cells from blood grown in culture (DOT cells). The cell subset or site label on this specimen signifies: Delta One T cells, in vitro expanded/differentiated Vd1+ gamma-delta T cells. DNA sequence: TGTGCCACCTGGGACGGGCCCTCTTATAAGAAACTCTTT. Its protein product is CATWDGPSYKKLF.